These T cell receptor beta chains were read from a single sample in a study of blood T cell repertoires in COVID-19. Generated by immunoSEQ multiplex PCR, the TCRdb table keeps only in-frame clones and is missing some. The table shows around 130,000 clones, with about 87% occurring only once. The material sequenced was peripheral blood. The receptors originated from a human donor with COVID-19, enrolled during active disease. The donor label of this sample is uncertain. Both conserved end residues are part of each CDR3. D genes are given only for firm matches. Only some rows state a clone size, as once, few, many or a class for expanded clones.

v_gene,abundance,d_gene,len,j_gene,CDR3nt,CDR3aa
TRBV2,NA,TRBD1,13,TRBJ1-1,TGTGCCAGCACGGACAGGGGGGACACTGAAGCTTTCTTT,CASTDRGDTEAFF
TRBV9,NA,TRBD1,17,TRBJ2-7,TGTGCCAGCAGCGTAGGACCGGCCGGGACAGGGGTCGGAGAGCAGTACTTC,CASSVGPAGTGVGEQYF
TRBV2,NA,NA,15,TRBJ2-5,TGTGCCAGCAGTCTACAGGGAAGCGGTGTCGGGACCCAGTACTTC,CASSLQGSGVGTQYF
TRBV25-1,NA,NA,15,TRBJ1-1,TGTGCCAGCAGTGAAACCCCCCGTGGGGCCACTGAAGCTTTCTTT,CASSETPRGATEAFF
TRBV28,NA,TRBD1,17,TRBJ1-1,TGTGCCAGCAGTTACCCGTCGACAGGGGGCTCGAACACTGAAGCTTTCTTT,CASSYPSTGGSNTEAFF
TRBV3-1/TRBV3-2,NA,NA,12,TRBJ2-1,TGTGCCAGCAGCCAAGATCCGGGAAAGCAGTTCTTC,CASSQDPGKQFF
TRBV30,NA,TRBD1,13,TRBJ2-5,TGTGCCTGGGAGCGGACAGGGGTGGAGACCCAGTACTTC,CAWERTGVETQYF
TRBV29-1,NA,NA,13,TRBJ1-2,TGCAGCGTTGAAGACGAAATCAGGAATGGCTACACCTTC,CSVEDEIRNGYTF
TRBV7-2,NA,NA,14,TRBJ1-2,TGTGCCAGCAGCCACGACAGCAATAACTATGGCTACACCTTC,CASSHDSNNYGYTF
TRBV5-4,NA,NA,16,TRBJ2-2,TGTGCCAGCAGCTCCAGGACAGCTACTAACACCGGGGAGCTGTTTTTT,CASSSRTATNTGELFF
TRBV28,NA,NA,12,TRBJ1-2,TGTGCCAGCAGTTTAGGGACAAGACGCCCACATTTC,CASSLGTRRPHF
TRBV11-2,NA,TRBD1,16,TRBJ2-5,TGTGCCAGCAGCTCCCGGCTGGGGACAGGACAAGAGACCCAGTACTTC,CASSSRLGTGQETQYF
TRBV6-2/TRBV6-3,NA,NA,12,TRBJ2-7,TGTGCCAGCAGTCGGTTTCCCTACGAGCAGTACTTC,CASSRFPYEQYF
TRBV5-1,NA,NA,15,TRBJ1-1,TGCGCCAGCAGCTTCCCCGGTCGGGGGAACACTGAAGCTTTCTTT,CASSFPGRGNTEAFF
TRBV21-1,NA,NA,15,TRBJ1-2,TGTGCCAGCACCCCTTCCCGGGACAGGGTAGGTGGCTACACCTTC,CASTPSRDRVGGYTF
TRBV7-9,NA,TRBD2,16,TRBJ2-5,TGTGCCAGCAGCTTCGGACTAGCGGGGAAACAAGAGACCCAGTACTTC,CASSFGLAGKQETQYF
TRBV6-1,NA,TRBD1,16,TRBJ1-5,TGTGCCAGCAGTGAATTGAGGACAGGGTCGGGTCAGCCCCAGCATTTT,CASSELRTGSGQPQHF
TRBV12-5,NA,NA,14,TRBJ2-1,TGTGCTAGTGGTTTGCATCCCACTTACAATGAGCAGTTCTTC,CASGLHPTYNEQFF
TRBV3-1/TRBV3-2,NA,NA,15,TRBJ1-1,TGTGCCAGCAGCCAGCGGGATCAGATGAACACTGAAGCTTTCTTT,CASSQRDQMNTEAFF
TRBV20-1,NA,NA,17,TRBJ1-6,TGCAGTGCAAGTCCGGGACAATCACGCTCCTATAATTCACCCCTCCACTTT,CSASPGQSRSYNSPLHF
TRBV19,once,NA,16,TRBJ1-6,TGTGCCAGTAGTATCGTCGCGGGCGGTTACCCGTCACCCCTCCACTTT,CASSIVAGGYPSPLHF
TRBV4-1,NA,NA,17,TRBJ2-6,TGCGCCAGCAGCCCCCTCCAGGGAATGGCTGGGGCCAACGTCCTGACTTTC,CASSPLQGMAGANVLTF
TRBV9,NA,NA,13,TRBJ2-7,TGTGCCAGCAGCCCGTCAGGGGGGATCGAGCAGTACTTC,CASSPSGGIEQYF
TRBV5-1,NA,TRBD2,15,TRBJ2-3,TGCGCCAGCGGGATTAGCGGGGAACGCACAGATACGCAGTATTTT,CASGISGERTDTQYF
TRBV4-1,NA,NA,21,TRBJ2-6,TGCGCCAGCAGCCAAGAAGGGAGCGAGGGCAGGTTTGGGGCTGGGGCCAACGTCCTGACTTTC,CASSQEGSEGRFGAGANVLTF
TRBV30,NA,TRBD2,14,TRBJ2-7,TGTGCCTGGAGTCGCGGGGGGGTGGCCTACGAGCAGTACTTC,CAWSRGGVAYEQYF
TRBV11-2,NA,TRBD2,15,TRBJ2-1,TGTGCCAGCAGCTTAGGAGCGGGAGGAGGCAATGAGCAGTTCTTC,CASSLGAGGGNEQFF
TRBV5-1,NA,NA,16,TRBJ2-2,TGCGCCAGCAGCGGTAGGGTAGGGGCGAACACCGGGGAGCTGTTTTTT,CASSGRVGANTGELFF
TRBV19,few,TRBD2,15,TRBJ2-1,TGTGCCAGTAGTCGAAAGCGGGGCTCCTACAATGAGCAGTTCTTC,CASSRKRGSYNEQFF
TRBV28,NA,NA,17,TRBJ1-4,TGTGCCAGCAGTTCCCCAGCAGGGGCCCCAATGGGTGAAAAACTGTTTTTT,CASSSPAGAPMGEKLFF
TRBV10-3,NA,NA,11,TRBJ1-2,TGTGCCATCAGTGAGTCTATGGGCTACACCTTC,CAISESMGYTF
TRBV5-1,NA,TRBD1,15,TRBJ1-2,TGCGCCAGCAGCAAGCAGAGGACAGGGGTGTCTGGCTACACCTTC,CASSKQRTGVSGYTF
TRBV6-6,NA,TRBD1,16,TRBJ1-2,TGTGCCAGTTCCGAGGCCCAAGGACAGGGGGCATTTGGCTACACCTTC,CASSEAQGQGAFGYTF
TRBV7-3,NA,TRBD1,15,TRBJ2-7,TGTGCCAGCAGCTTAAGGACAGGGACCTCCTACGAGCAGTACTTC,CASSLRTGTSYEQYF
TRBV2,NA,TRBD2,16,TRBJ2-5,TGTGCCAGCTCCCCTCACCGACTAGCGGGGAGAGAGACCCAGTACTTC,CASSPHRLAGRETQYF
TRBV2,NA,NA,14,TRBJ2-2,TGTGCCAGCAAAGCGGTAGTGAACACCGGGGAGCTGTTTTTT,CASKAVVNTGELFF
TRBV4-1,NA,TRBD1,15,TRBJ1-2,TGCGCCAGCAGCTCCCCTCGGTGGCAGGGGGATCTCTACACCTTC,CASSSPRWQGDLYTF
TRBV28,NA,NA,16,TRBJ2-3,TGTGCCAGCAGTTTGGGGGAGGGGGGCTACACAGATACGCAGTATTTT,CASSLGEGGYTDTQYF
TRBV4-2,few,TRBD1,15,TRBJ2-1,TGTGCCAGCAGCCACTACAGGGGGCCTTTATTTGAGCAGTTCTTC,CASSHYRGPLFEQFF
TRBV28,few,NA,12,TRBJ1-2,TGTGCCAGCAGTTTAGGAGTCTATGGCTACACCTTC,CASSLGVYGYTF
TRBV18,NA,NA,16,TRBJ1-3,TGTGCCAGCTCACCCCGGGACACAAGCTCTGGAAACACCATATATTTT,CASSPRDTSSGNTIYF
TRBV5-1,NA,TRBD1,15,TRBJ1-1,TGCGCCAGCAGCCCGGGACAGGGGGGTTACATTGAAGCTTTCTTT,CASSPGQGGYIEAFF
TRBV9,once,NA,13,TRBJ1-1,TGTGCCAGCAGCGGCCCGTCCCAGACTGAAGCTTTCTTT,CASSGPSQTEAFF
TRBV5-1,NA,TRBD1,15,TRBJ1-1,TGCGCCAGCAGCCTCCGGGACAGGGGGTTCAGTGAAGCTTTCTTT,CASSLRDRGFSEAFF
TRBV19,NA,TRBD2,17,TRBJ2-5,TGTGCCAGTAGTCCGACTAGCGGGGGGGCCCTCGGGGAGACCCAGTACTTC,CASSPTSGGALGETQYF